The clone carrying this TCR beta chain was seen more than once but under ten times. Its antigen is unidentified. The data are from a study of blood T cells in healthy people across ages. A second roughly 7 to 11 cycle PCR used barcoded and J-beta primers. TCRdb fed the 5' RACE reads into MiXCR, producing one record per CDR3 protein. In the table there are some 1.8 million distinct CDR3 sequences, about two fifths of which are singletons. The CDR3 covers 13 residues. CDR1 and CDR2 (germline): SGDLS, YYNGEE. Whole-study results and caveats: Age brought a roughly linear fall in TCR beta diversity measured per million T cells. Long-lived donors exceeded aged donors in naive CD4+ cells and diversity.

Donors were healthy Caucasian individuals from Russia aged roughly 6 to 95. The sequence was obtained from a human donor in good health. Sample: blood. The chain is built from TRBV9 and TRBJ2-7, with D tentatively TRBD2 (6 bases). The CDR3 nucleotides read TGTGCTAGTGCCGGGACTTCCGACTACGAGCAGTACTTC. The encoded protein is CASAGTSDYEQYF.